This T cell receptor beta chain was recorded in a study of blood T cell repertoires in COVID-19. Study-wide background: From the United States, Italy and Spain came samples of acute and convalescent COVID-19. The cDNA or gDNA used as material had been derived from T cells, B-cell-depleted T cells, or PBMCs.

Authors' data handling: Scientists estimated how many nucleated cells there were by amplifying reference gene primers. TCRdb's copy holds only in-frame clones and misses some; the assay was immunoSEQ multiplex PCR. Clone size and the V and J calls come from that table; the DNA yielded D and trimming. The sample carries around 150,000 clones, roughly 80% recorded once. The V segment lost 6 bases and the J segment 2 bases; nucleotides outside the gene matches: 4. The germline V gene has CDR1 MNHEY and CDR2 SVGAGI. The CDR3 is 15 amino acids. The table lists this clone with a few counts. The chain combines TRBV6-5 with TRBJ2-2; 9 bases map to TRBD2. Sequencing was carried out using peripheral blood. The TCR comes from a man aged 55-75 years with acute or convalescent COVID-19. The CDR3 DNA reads TGTGCCAGCAGCCCGACTAGCGGAAACACCGGGGAGCTGTTTTTT. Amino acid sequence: CASSPTSGNTGELFF.